These 11 T cell receptor beta chains originate from one sample sequenced in a study of tumour-infiltrating T cells in Burkitt lymphoma. This table comes from immunoSEQ multiplex PCR, and its TCRdb copy is limited to in-frame clones, with some not included. In the table there are 12,000 to 15,000 clones, 75% of which are singletons. Sequencing used tumor tissue. These receptors were taken from a human donor with diffuse large B-cell lymphoma.

This chain uses TRBV4-1 with TRBJ2-7, with D perhaps matching TRBD1 or TRBD2 (5 bases each). V shed 8 bases and J shed 3 bases, with 11 bases lying between them. The length of the CDR3 is 12 residues. The V gene's germline CDR1 is MGHRA and CDR2 YSYEKL. This CDR3 is CASGEGFYEQYF. DNA for the CDR3: TGCGCCAGCGGCGAGGGGTTCTACGAGCAGTACTTC.

The CDR3: CASSSLAGSNTGELFF. Written as DNA, the CDR3 is TGTGCCAGCAGCTCACTAGCGGGATCGAACACCGGGGAGCTGTTTTTT. The V gene is TRBV9, the J gene TRBJ2-2; 10 bases map to TRBD2. This CDR3 region has 16 residues. Looked up from germline, CDR1 is SGDLS and CDR2 is YYNGEE. Trimming cost V 4 bases and J 0 bases; bases outside gene matches: 3.

This clone was recorded once. The chain combines TRBV10-1 with TRBJ2-1, with 10 bases lining up with TRBD2. After removal of 3 bases from V and 8 bases from J, the junction contained 13 bases not matched to a gene. This CDR3 has 17 amino acids. Germline V CDR1 and CDR2: WNHNN, SYGVQD (reference sequence). In DNA form, the CDR3 reads TGCGCCAGCAGTGAAGGACTAGCGGTCCCTAGGGAGGATGAGCAGTTCTTC. Protein sequence: CASSEGLAVPREDEQFF.

This clone is termed medium-sized (0.01 to 0.1%). The CDR3, as DNA: TGTGCCTGGAGTGTGGGCACCTACTACGAGCAGTACTTC. Translation: CAWSVGTYYEQYF. The rearrangement uses TRBV30 and TRBJ2-7; D remains unclear. Germline CDR1 reads GTSNPN; CDR2 reads SVGIG (reference sequence). The CDR3 is 13 amino acids. V gave up 0 bases and J gave up 3 bases, with 9 bases separating them.

The gene calls are TRBV27 and TRBJ1-1; TRBD1 aligns across 9 bases. The CDR3 spans 18 residues. In germline, CDR1 is MNHEY, CDR2 SMNVEV (reference sequence). Trimming removed 2 bases from V and 4 bases from J; junction bases left unmatched: 14. DNA of the CDR3: TGTGCCAGCAGTTTAACCCCTCCCTGGACAGGGGAGGTCACTGAAGCTTTCTTT. Translated: CASSLTPPWTGEVTEAFF.

This chain connects TRBV9 to TRBJ1-1; D not resolved. The germline V gene has CDR1 SGDLS and CDR2 YYNGEE. This CDR3 has 14 residues. Trimming cost V 0 bases and J 2 bases, with 8 bases left between them. The CDR3 DNA sequence: TGTGCCAGCAGCGTAGGTGGGGATAACACTGAAGCTTTCTTT. The encoded protein is CASSVGGDNTEAFF.

This clone was seen a single time. The chain employs TRBV5-1 and TRBJ2-7; 8 bases line up with TRBD1. The V gene end was trimmed by 0 bases and the J gene end by 4 bases; junction bases not matched to a gene: 3. Germline lookup yields CDR1 SGHRS and CDR2 YFSETQ. The CDR3 loop spans 14 amino acids. The CDR3 nucleotides are TGCGCCAGCAGCTTGGGACAGGGGCGGTACGAGCAGTACTTC. Translated, it gives CASSLGQGRYEQYF.

This chain joins TRBV2 and TRBJ2-2, with 9 positions matching TRBD2. From germline, CDR1 is SNHLY and CDR2 FYNNEI. V shed 7 bases, J shed 1 base, and the junction held 1 base outside the gene matches. The CDR3 consists of 14 residues. The CDR3 DNA sequence: TGTGCCAGCAATAGCGGGAGGAACACCGGGGAGCTGTTTTTT. Protein: CASNSGRNTGELFF.

The chain joins TRBV7-2 to TRBJ2-1; the D gene is possibly TRBD1 (5 bases). This CDR3 is 15 amino acids long. V lost 1 base, J lost 8 bases, and 15 bases lay in between. Germline-derived CDR1 and CDR2 are SGHTA and FQGNSA. The DNA for the CDR3 is TGTGCCAGCAGCTTAGACCTCAGGGCCCAATATGAGCAGTTCTTC. Its protein is CASSLDLRAQYEQFF.

The rearrangement joins TRBV18 to TRBJ2-7, with D perhaps TRBD2 (6 bases). CDR1 is KGHSH, CDR2 LQKENI, per germline. There are 14 residues in the CDR3. The germline V and J ends were trimmed by 3 bases and 1 base, with 10 bases remaining between them. CDR3 amino acids: CASSPLAQSYEQYV. The CDR3, as DNA: TGTGCCAGCTCACCCCTAGCGCAGTCCTACGAGCAGTACGTC.

V and J are TRBV30 and TRBJ2-2; TRBD2 agrees at 13 bases. The germline gives CDR1 GTSNPN, CDR2 SVGIG (reference sequence). V was clipped by 0 bases and J by 4 bases; unmatched bases: 5. CDR3 length: 17 amino acids. CDR3 loop: CAWSVRTSGSVTGELFF. DNA of the CDR3: TGTGCCTGGAGTGTACGGACTAGCGGGAGTGTCACCGGGGAGCTGTTTTTT. Filled out from reference TRBV30 and TRBJ2-2, the complete variable domain reads SQTIHQWPATLVQPVGSPLSLECTVEGTSNPNLYWYRQAAGRGLQLLFYSVGIGQISSEVPQNLSASRPQDRQFILSSKKLLLSDSGFYLCAWSVRTSGSVTGELFFGEGSRLTVL.